This paragraph reports one T cell receptor (beta chain). No antigen is known for it. The data were taken from a study of vaccination effects on CD4 cells after COVID-19. Antigen-specific CD4+ T cells were expanded with viral peptide pools in the ViraFEST assay before sequencing. Cells that had been cultured for approximately ten days were the source of isolated CD4+ T cells. Vaccine recipients, nucleocapsid antibody negative, had no prior SARS-CoV-2 infection. For each well, some 2 million PBMC were cultured with 8 to 10 IU/ml IL-2 and approximately 10 ug/ml peptides. On days 3 and 7, fresh IL-2 medium replaced half the medium. General study results and limits: No early post-infection timepoints were available in the study, which also included few convalescent patients.

Germline assignment: CDR1 MNHEY and CDR2 SVGAGI. With 6 bases removed from V and 9 bases from J, the gap between germline ends came to 15 bases. The CDR3 is made up of 14 amino acids. Some clones are missing from TCRdb's copy, which holds only in-frame ones; the method was immunoSEQ multiplex PCR. The table lists 65,000 or so clones, roughly 76% of them singletons, with 2.8% in the top ten. The sequencing here drew on CD4+ T cells from PBMCs cultured with HCoV-NL63 spike peptides, taken before COVID-19 vaccination. This chain joins TRBV6-5 and TRBJ1-6; TRBD1 might be the D (6 bases). The receptor was derived from a human donor who received a COVID-19 vaccine. CDR3 sequence (DNA): TGTGCCAGCAGGTCACAGGGATCTTCTTCACCCCTCCACTTT. Its protein product is CASRSQGSSSPLHF.